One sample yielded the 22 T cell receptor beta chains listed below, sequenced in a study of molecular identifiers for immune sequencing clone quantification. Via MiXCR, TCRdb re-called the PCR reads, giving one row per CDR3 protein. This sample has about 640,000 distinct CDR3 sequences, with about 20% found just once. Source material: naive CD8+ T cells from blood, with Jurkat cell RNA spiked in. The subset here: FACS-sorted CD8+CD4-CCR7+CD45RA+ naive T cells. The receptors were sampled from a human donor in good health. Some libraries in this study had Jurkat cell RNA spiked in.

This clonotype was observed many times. The CDR3 nucleotides are TGTGCCACCAGTGACTCTGAGACAGGAGAAGCTTTCTTT. Residues: CATSDSETGEAFF. This chain links TRBV24-1 with TRBJ1-1; TRBD1 might be the D (6 bases). V lost 4 bases and J 8 bases, leaving 13 bases between the germline ends. The CDR3 length is 13 residues. Germline V gene sequence: CDR1 KGHDR, CDR2 SFDVKD.

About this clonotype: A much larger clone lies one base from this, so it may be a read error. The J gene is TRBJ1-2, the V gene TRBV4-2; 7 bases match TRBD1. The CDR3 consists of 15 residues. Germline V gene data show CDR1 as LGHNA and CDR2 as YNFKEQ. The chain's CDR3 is CASRHDRAPQYGHTF. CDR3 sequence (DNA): TGTGCCAGCAGACACGACAGGGCCCCCCAGTATGGCCACACCTTC.

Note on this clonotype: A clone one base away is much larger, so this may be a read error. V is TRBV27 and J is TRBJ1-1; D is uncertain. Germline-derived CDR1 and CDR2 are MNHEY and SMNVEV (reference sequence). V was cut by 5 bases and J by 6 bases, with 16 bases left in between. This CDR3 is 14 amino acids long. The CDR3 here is CASSPNPGVAEAFF. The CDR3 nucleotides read TGTGCCAGCAGTCCAAACCCAGGCGTCGCTGAAGCTTTCTTT.

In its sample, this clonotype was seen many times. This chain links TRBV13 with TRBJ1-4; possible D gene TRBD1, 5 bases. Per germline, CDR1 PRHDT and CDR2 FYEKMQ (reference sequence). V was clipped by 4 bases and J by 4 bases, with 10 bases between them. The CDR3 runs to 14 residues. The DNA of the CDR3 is TGTGCCAGCAGCTCGGGACTTAATAATGAAAAACTGTTTTTT. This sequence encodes CASSSGLNNEKLFF.

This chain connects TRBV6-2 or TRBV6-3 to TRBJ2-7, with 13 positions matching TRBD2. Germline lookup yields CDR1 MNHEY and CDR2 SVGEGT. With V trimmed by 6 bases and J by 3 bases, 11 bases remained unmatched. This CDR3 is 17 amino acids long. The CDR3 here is CASRRLAGGQERYEQYF. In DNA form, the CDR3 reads TGTGCCAGCAGAAGACTAGCGGGAGGTCAAGAGCGCTACGAGCAGTACTTC.

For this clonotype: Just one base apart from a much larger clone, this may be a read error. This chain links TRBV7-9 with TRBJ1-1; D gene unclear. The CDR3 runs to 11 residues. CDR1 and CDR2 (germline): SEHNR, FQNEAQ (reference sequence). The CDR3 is CACSPSEDAFF. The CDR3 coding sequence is TGTGCCTGCAGCCCTTCGGAGGATGCTTTCTTT.

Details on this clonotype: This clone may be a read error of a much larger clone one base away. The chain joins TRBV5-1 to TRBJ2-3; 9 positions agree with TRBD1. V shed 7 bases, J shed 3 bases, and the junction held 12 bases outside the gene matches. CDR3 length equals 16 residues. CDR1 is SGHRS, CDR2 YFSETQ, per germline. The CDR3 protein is CASGYNRGRVTDTQYF. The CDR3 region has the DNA TGCGCCAGCGGCTACAACAGGGGGCGAGTAACAGATACGCAGTATTTT.

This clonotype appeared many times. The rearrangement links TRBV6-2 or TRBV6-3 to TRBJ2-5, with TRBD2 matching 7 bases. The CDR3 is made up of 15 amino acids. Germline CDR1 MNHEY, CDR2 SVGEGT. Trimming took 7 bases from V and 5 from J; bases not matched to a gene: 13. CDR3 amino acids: CASTLGLAVRETQYF. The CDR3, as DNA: TGTGCCAGCACCCTGGGGCTAGCGGTTCGTGAGACCCAGTACTTC.

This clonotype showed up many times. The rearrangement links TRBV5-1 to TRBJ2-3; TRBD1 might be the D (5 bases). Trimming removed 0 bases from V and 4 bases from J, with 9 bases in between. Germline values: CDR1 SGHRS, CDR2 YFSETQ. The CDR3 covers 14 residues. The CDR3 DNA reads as TGCGCCAGCAGCTTGGTACAGGCGGCAGATACGCAGTATTTT. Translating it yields CASSLVQAADTQYF.

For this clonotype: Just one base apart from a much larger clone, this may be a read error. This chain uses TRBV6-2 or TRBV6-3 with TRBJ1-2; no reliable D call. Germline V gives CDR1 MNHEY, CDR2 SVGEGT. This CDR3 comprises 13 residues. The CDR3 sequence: CASSPTTTAGCTF. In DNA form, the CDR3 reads TGTGCCAGCAGTCCGACGACAACGGCTGGCTGCACCTTC.

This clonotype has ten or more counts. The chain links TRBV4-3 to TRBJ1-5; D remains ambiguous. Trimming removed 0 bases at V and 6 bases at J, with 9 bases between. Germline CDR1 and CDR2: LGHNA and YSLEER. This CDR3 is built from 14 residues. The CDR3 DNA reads TGCGCCAGCAGCCAAGACTCCGTGACTCAGCCCCAGCATTTT. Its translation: CASSQDSVTQPQHF.

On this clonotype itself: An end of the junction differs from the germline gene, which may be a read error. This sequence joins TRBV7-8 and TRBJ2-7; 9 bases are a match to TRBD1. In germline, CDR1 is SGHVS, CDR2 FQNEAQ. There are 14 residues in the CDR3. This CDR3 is CAGSLVGTGYEQYF. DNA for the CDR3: TGTGCCGGCAGCTTAGTTGGGACAGGGTACGAGCAGTACTTC.

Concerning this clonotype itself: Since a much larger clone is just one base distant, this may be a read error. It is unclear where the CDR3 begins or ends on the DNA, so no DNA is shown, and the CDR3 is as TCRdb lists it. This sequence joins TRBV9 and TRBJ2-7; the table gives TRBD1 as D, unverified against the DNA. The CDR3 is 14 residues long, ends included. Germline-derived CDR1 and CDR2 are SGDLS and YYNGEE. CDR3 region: CASSVGQGSDEQCF.

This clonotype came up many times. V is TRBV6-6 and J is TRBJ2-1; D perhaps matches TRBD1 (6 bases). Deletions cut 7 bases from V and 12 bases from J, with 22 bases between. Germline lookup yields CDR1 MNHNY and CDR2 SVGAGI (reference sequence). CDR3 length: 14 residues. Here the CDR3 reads CASIELDRPTGQFF. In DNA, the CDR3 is TGTGCCAGCATTGAACTCGACAGGCCGACGGGGCAGTTCTTC.

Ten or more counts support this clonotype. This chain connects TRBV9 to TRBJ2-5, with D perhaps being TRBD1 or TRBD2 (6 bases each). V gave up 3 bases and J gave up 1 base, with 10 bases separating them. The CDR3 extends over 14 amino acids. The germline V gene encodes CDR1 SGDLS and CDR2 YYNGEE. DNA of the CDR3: TGTGCCAGCAGCGAGGGGGGACTCCAAGAGACCCAGTACTTC. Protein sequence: CASSEGGLQETQYF.

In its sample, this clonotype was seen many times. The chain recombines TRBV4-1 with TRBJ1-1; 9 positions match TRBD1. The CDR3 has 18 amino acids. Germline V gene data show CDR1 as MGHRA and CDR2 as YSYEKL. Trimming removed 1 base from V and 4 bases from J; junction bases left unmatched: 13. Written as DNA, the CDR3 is TGCGCCAGCAGCCAAGGGCCCGGGACAGGGTTAGGGGGCACTGAAGCTTTCTTT. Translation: CASSQGPGTGLGGTEAFF.

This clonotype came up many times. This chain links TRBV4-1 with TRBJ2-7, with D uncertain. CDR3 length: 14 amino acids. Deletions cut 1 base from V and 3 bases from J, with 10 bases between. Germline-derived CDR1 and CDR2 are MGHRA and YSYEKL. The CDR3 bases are TGCGCCAGCAGCCAAGGTGGTCAGAACTACGAGCAGTACTTC. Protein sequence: CASSQGGQNYEQYF.

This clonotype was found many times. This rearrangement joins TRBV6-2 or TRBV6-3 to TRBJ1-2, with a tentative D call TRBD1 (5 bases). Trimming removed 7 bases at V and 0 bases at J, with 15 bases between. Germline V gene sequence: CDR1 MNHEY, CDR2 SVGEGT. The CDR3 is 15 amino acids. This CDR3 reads CASTSPGTSNYGYTF. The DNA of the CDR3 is TGTGCCAGCACCTCACCAGGGACTTCTAACTATGGCTACACCTTC.

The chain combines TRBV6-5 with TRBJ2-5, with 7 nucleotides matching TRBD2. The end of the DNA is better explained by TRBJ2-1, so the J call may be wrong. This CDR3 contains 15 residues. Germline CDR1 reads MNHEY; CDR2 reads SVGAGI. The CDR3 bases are TGTGCCAGCACTCCGGGGCCGATGGCGGGGGAGACCCAGTTCTTC. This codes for CASTPGPMAGETQFF.

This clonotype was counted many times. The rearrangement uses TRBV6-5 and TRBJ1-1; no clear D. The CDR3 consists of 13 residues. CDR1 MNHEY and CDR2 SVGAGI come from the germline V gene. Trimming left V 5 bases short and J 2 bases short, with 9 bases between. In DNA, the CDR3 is TGTGCCAGCAGTCGACATCTAAACACTGAAGCTTTCTTT. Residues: CASSRHLNTEAFF.

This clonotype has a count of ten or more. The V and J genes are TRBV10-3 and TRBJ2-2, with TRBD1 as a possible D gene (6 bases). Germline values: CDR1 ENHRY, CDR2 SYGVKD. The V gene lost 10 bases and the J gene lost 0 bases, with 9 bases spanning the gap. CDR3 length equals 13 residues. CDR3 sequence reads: CATRTANTGELFF. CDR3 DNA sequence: TGTGCCACTCGGACAGCGAACACCGGGGAGCTGTTTTTT.

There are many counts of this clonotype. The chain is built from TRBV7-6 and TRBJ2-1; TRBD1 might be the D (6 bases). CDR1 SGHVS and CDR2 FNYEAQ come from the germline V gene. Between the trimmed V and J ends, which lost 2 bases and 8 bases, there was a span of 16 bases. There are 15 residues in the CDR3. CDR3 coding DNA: TGTGCCAGCAGCTTATCGACACAGGGCCCCCATGAGCAGTTCTTC. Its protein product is CASSLSTQGPHEQFF.